The present T cell receptor beta chain was sequenced within a study of regulatory T cells in long-lasting Graves disease (dated by TCRdb to the early 2020s). In the study overall: Newly diagnosed Graves' disease patients had taken antithyroid drugs for less than 3 months. Persistent Graves' disease patients were compared with newly diagnosed Graves' disease patients by peripheral blood TCR sequencing and RNA sequencing. The study took place in China and was registered as a clinical trial. TCR sequencing covered 13 persistent and 20 or so newly diagnosed Graves' disease patients, about 35 samples in total. On the study overall, not on this receptor specifically: The authors acknowledged the small sample size as a limitation that may reduce accuracy. Sequencing and analysis were limited to the TCR beta chain. Only peripheral blood was studied, because thyroid tissue, the primary lesion, was inaccessible. Compared with newly diagnosed patients, persistent Graves' disease patients had lower TCR Shannon entropy and fewer highly expanded clones, which suggests clonal expansion. Persistent patients shared more public clonotypes among themselves (2,741) than newly diagnosed patients did (nearly 1,000).

To prepare the library, multiplex PCR was applied. Instrument on record: Illumina HiSeq 4000. TCR beta libraries were built with iRepertoire HTBI primers and Arm-PCR amplification of CDR3 regions. Before sequencing, the PCR products underwent gel purification. Processing in the source paper ran as follows. Across samples, roughly 60 TRBV and 12 to 15 TRBJ segments were identified and used for gene usage analysis of CDR3 amino acid clonotypes. COPE and FqMerger were used to merge filtered high-quality paired reads into contigs. BLAST was used to align contigs to IMGT TRBV, TRBD and TRBJ reference genes, and CDR3 was defined according to IMGT. Any clonotype with a frequency above 0.1% was counted as a highly expanded clone. Repertoire diversity was measured by Shannon entropy, and V-J evenness by the Gini coefficient. Clonotypes shared by more than one individual were considered public. TCRdb applied fastp at Q25 and MiXCR to the public reads, then kept only in-frame beta chains. Every CDR3 protein is listed once, alongside the most common genes and DNA of its rows. Here the V and J calls rest on TCRdb's processing, not on the authors' analysis. In this sample the table shows some 500,000 distinct CDR3 sequences, approximately 15% of which occur a single time. The top ten clonotypes cover about 10% of the sample.

This clonotype was seen many times. It lacks a known antigen. No base quality values were provided; no much bigger clone lies one nucleotide off. Sample time point, as interpreted from the label and publication: newly diagnosed GD, antithyroid drugs for less than 3 months. For both TCR sequencing and RNA sequencing, RNA was extracted from PBMCs using TRIzol. The diagnosis of Graves' disease was made according to American Thyroid Association guidelines. The patients came from an endocrinology department in Xi'an, China. From each patient, about 9.7 milliliters of peripheral blood was collected into an EDTA anticoagulant tube. Ficoll Paque Plus density gradient separation was used to isolate PBMCs, and no further T cell sorting was performed. RNA quality was checked with an Agilent 2100 Bioanalyzer and agarose gel, and concentration with a NanoDrop 2000. These data also featured in a second study, about T cells in Graves' hyperthyroidism and ophthalmopathy. From the second report: A patient counted as having stable Graves' hyperthyroidism if no progression to ophthalmopathy occurred over 18 months of follow-up. Hyperthyroidism patients were newly diagnosed, with disease duration under 2 months, and aged 18 to 65 years. Patients with uncontrolled infections, other autoimmune diseases, pregnancy or lactation were excluded. Diagnoses were based on clinical symptoms, serum thyroxine and TRAb, thyroid ultrasound and orbital computed tomography. For the first round of RT-PCR on the TCR CDR3, the HTBI primer set was used together with the Qiagen OneStep RT-PCR kit. Most expanded thyroid clonotypes (frequency above 0.001) were also found in blood, which suggests that blood repertoires may mirror thyroid immune responses. A model built on a 13 V-J signature distinguished ophthalmopathy from stable hyperthyroidism, reaching 85% to 90% sensitivity and under 84% specificity in cross-validation and 80%/75% in testing. In validation, progression to ophthalmopathy was predicted by the model with 70% to 71% sensitivity and nearly 75% specificity, a median of around 6.5 months before onset. A discovery cohort of about 95 patients, about 40 with Graves' ophthalmopathy and approximately 60 with stable Graves' hyperthyroidism, was used to find distinguishing TCR V-J signatures. An independent validation cohort of 18 to 20 hyperthyroidism patients and 17 patients who later progressed to ophthalmopathy tested prospective prediction of ophthalmopathy. The 75 to 100 discovery patients were randomly divided into training and test sets at a 7:3 ratio. Thyroid tissue and blood T-cell repertoires from several Graves' hyperthyroidism patients were also compared in the study. Once sampling was done, hyperthyroidism patients were given methimazole at a starting dose of 30 mg daily, whereas ophthalmopathy patients were given high-dose intravenous methylprednisolone. Libraries were constructed in a second round of multiplex PCR, after which size selection and purification were carried out. Sequencing of the libraries was done on an Illumina HiSeq2000 using paired-end 100 bp reads. Raw data were processed with SOAPnuke, discarding reads with adapters, uncalled bases, mean Phred below 15, or no exact constant-primer or identifier match. High-quality paired reads were merged with COPE v1.2.5, and unique nucleotide sequences were defined as clonotypes. MiTCR v1.1 was used to align the clonotypes against IMGT TRBV, TRBD and TRBJ reference segments. Analysis was restricted to V-J combinations with a frequency above 0.0001, which covered 98% to 99.2% of repertoires. The TCS score was defined as F50 (clonal expansion) divided by E x V (chaos), with BLOSUM62-based TCRdist calculated between CDR3 peptides within each V-J. Welch's t-statistics and random forest reduced 450 to 600 V-J features to roughly 13, which were used in a naive Bayes classifier (R e1071). No statistical method was used to fix the sample size in advance, and group allocation was not hidden from the investigators. TCR Vbeta CDR3 sequencing of 120 to 150 peripheral blood samples (over 40 ophthalmopathy, roughly 74 hyperthyroidism and around 17 progressor patients) is reported in the paper.

This material consisted of peripheral blood mononuclear cells (PBMCs), taken at new diagnosis, from a patient treated with antithyroid drugs. This TCR was recovered from a man aged 25-40 years with Graves disease. Donor details come from another sample of the same person, matched by shared clones.

The DNA sequence is TGTGCCAGCAATGCTCCGGGACTAGCGGGGAGAAGCACAGATACGCAGTATTTT. Translated, it gives CASNAPGLAGRSTDTQYF. The receptor chain draws on TRBV12-3 or TRBV12-4 and TRBJ2-3; TRBD2 aligns with 13 central bases. V lost 7 bases and J lost 0 bases, and the count of bases not matched to a germline gene is 10. The CDR3 starts with the cysteine, ends with the phenylalanine, and has 18 residues. Only CDR3 DNA is held: 54 bases, read in frame from base 1.